What follows are 27 T cell receptor beta chains derived from one specimen sequenced in a study of a mutant IDH1 vaccine in newly diagnosed glioma. Some clones are missing from TCRdb's copy, which holds only in-frame ones; the method was immunoSEQ multiplex PCR. The data hold about 30,000 clones, with roughly 87% observed a single time. Regarding time point: baseline, week 1 (first vaccination visit). As to treatment: pre-vaccination baseline after standard-of-care therapy. Material: PBMCs, obtained from a glioma patient treated with radiotherapy, temozolomide or both. The receptors shown here come from a man aged 30 to 45 with glioma.

The chain has TRBV6-5 and TRBJ2-1; D unresolved. This CDR3 has 13 residues. Germline V gene lookup returns CDR1 MNHEY and CDR2 SVGAGI. Trimming removed 0 bases from V and 4 bases from J, with 4 bases in between. The CDR3 DNA reads as TGTGCCAGCAGTTACTCCCCTTACAATGAGCAGTTCTTC. Residues: CASSYSPYNEQFF.

The chain is built from TRBV7-8 and TRBJ2-7; unclear D gene. Trimming shortened V by 2 bases and J by 3 bases, and 11 bases separated the two germline ends. CDR3 length: 14 amino acids. In germline, CDR1 is SGHVS, CDR2 FQNEAQ. The CDR3 DNA reads as TGTGCCAGCAGCTTAATGCCCGAAGGCTACGAGCAGTACTTC. This translates into CASSLMPEGYEQYF.

The chain has TRBV4-3 and TRBJ1-2; D possibly corresponds to TRBD1 (6 bases). Per the germline V gene, CDR1 is LGHNA and CDR2 is YSLEER. Trimming pared 3 bases from V and 1 base from J, leaving 15 bases between. CDR3 length: 16 residues. The CDR3 DNA reads as TGCGCCAGCAGCCAGGCACAGGGACGAGATAACTATGGCTACACCTTC. Its protein is CASSQAQGRDNYGYTF.

The chain has TRBV28 and TRBJ2-1, with 7 bases identical to TRBD2. Germline lookup yields CDR1 MDHEN and CDR2 SYDVKM. With V trimmed by 6 bases and J by 0 bases, 8 bases remained unmatched. This CDR3 is 16 amino acids long. CDR3 DNA: TGTGCCAGCAGCTACGCTAGCGGTAGCTCCTACAATGAGCAGTTCTTC. Translating gives CASSYASGSSYNEQFF.

This sequence joins TRBV28 and TRBJ2-2; 10 bases align to TRBD2. The CDR3 loop spans 16 amino acids. Germline-derived CDR1 and CDR2 are MDHEN and SYDVKM. After removal of 2 bases from V and 2 bases from J, the junction contained 2 bases not matched to a gene. The CDR3 bases are TGTGCCAGCAGTTTACGGACTAGCGGAAACACCGGGGAGCTGTTTTTT. Protein: CASSLRTSGNTGELFF.

This chain connects TRBV6-5 to TRBJ2-3; 7 bases match TRBD1. The CDR3 length is 14 residues. CDR1 is MNHEY, CDR2 SVGAGI, per germline. V lost 0 bases and J lost 4; bases outside the gene matches: 1. CDR3 bases: TGTGCCAGCAGTTACTCGAGGGGGCCAGATACGCAGTATTTT. The encoded protein is CASSYSRGPDTQYF.

The chain has TRBV29-1 and TRBJ2-7; TRBD1 agrees at 7 bases. The CDR3 runs 13 residues. The V gene end was trimmed by 6 bases and the J gene end by 0 bases; junction bases not matched to a gene: 5. Per germline, CDR1 SQVTM and CDR2 ANQGSEA. The CDR3 DNA reads TGCAGCGTGGTGACAGGGAACTCCTACGAGCAGTACTTC. It encodes CSVVTGNSYEQYF.

The genes are TRBV6-5 and TRBJ2-2; 7 bases agree with TRBD1. Unmatched junction bases numbered 5, after V lost 6 bases and J lost 1 base. The CDR3 covers 15 residues. CDR1 and CDR2 (germline): MNHEY, SVGAGI. CDR3 nucleotide sequence: TGTGCCAGCAGAGTCCGGGACAGGAACACCGGGGAGCTGTTTTTT. Translation gives CASRVRDRNTGELFF.

The chain has TRBV30 and TRBJ1-1; D gene uncertain. V lost 3 bases and J 2 bases, leaving 16 bases between the germline ends. This CDR3 contains 15 residues. Germline CDR1 GTSNPN, CDR2 SVGIG (reference sequence). CDR3 nucleotides: TGTGCCTGGAGCTTATCTAGGGTCCTAAACACTGAAGCTTTCTTT. Protein product: CAWSLSRVLNTEAFF.

The chain recombines TRBV5-1 with TRBJ2-7; D could derive from TRBD1 or TRBD2 (5 bases each). CDR3 length: 15 residues. Trimming removed 3 bases at V and 1 base at J, with 14 bases between. Per germline, CDR1 SGHRS and CDR2 YFSETQ. The CDR3 loop reads CASSYAQGRSYEQYF. The DNA for the CDR3 is TGCGCCAGCAGCTACGCGCAGGGACGGTCCTACGAGCAGTACTTC.

The chain couples TRBV5-1 to TRBJ1-1; tentatively, D is TRBD1 (5 bases). The V gene's germline CDR1 is SGHRS and CDR2 YFSETQ. This CDR3 spans 14 amino acids. V lost 1 base and J 0 bases, leaving 7 bases between the germline ends. The CDR3 protein is CASSLTGLNTEAFF. In DNA form, the CDR3 reads TGCGCCAGCAGCTTGACAGGTCTGAACACTGAAGCTTTCTTT.

This rearrangement joins TRBV19 to TRBJ1-1; 7 bases are a match to TRBD1. This CDR3 is 14 amino acids long. Looked up from germline, CDR1 is LNHDA and CDR2 is SQIVND (reference sequence). V dropped 7 bases and J dropped 4; count of bases not matched to a gene: 9. CDR3 nucleotide sequence: TGTGCCAGTATTAAGGGACAGCTCTTCACTGAAGCTTTCTTT. Translating gives CASIKGQLFTEAFF.

This clone was detected only once. The chain joins TRBV5-8 to TRBJ2-2; D call uncertain. The length of the CDR3 is 13 residues. Germline CDR1 is SGHTS and CDR2 is YDEGEE. Trimming pared 4 bases from V and 7 bases from J, leaving 11 bases between. CDR3 loop: CASSRTLGGELFF. The CDR3 DNA reads TGTGCCAGCAGCCGTACGTTGGGCGGGGAGCTGTTTTTT.

The V gene is TRBV28, the J gene TRBJ1-5; D gene unclear. Germline-derived CDR1 and CDR2 are MDHEN and SYDVKM. Trimming removed 6 bases at V and 0 bases at J, with 9 bases between. This CDR3 has 14 amino acids. CDR3 in amino acids: CASSRGYSNQPQHF. The CDR3 DNA sequence: TGTGCCAGCAGCCGAGGGTATAGCAATCAGCCCCAGCATTTT.

The rearrangement uses TRBV29-1 and TRBJ1-1, with no clear D. Germline lookup yields CDR1 SQVTM and CDR2 ANQGSEA. Between the trimmed V and J ends, which lost 7 bases and 1 base, there was a span of 13 bases. The CDR3 has 13 amino acids. CDR3 sequence (DNA): TGCAGCGCTAATGGACGGGCGAACACTGAAGCTTTCTTT. Translated, it gives CSANGRANTEAFF. The complete variable domain, with remaining parts taken from reference TRBV29-1 and TRBJ1-1, reads SAVISQKPSRDICQRGTSLTIQCQVDSQVTMMFWYRQQPGQSLTLIATANQGSEATYESGFVIDKFPISRPNLTFSTLTVSNMSPEDSSIYLCSANGRANTEAFFGQGTRLTVV.

The J gene is TRBJ1-6, the V gene TRBV18; 8 bases align to TRBD1. V shed 4 bases, J shed 4 bases, and the junction held 9 bases outside the gene matches. Germline CDR1 is KGHSH and CDR2 is LQKENI. The CDR3 loop spans 17 amino acids. The CDR3 loop is CASSQGQGEEYNSPLHF. The CDR3, as DNA: TGTGCCAGCTCACAAGGACAGGGAGAGGAGTATAATTCACCCCTCCACTTT.

CDR3: CASSLDNTDTQYF. Here the CDR3 DNA reads TGTGCCAGCAGCTTAGATAACACAGATACGCAGTATTTT. V is TRBV7-6 and J is TRBJ2-3; D is uncertain. V shed 1 base and J shed 2 bases, with 4 bases lying between them. The CDR3 runs to 13 residues. Germline CDR1 SGHVS, CDR2 FNYEAQ.

The chain combines TRBV4-3 with TRBJ2-6; D is unresolved. The length of the CDR3 is 17 residues. Trimming cost V 0 bases and J 0 bases, with 9 bases left between them. From germline, CDR1 is LGHNA and CDR2 YSLEER. This CDR3 is CASSQEGSGSGANVLTF. The DNA of the CDR3 is TGCGCCAGCAGCCAAGAGGGCTCGGGCTCTGGGGCCAACGTCCTGACTTTC.

The J gene is TRBJ2-5, the V gene TRBV5-6, with 8 bases that match TRBD1. V was pared by 0 bases and J by 3 bases, with 1 base of the junction left unmatched. CDR3 length equals 14 residues. CDR1 and CDR2 from the germline V gene are SGHDT and YYEEEE. The CDR3 sequence: CASSLVQGEETQYF. In DNA form, the CDR3 reads TGTGCCAGCAGCTTGGTACAGGGGGAAGAGACCCAGTACTTC.

This clone came up a few times. The J gene is TRBJ2-3, the V gene TRBV5-1; the D is unclear. Germline CDR1 and CDR2: SGHRS and YFSETQ. V lost 0 bases to trimming and J lost 0 bases, with 11 bases between them. This CDR3 is 16 amino acids long. Written as DNA, the CDR3 is TGCGCCAGCAGCTTGGGTGTCATCTCTAGCACAGATACGCAGTATTTT. Translated: CASSLGVISSTDTQYF.

The chain combines TRBV28 with TRBJ2-7; TRBD2 agrees at 13 bases. V gave up 4 bases and J gave up 3 bases; unmatched junction bases: 6. Germline V gives CDR1 MDHEN, CDR2 SYDVKM. This CDR3 has 16 residues. The DNA of the CDR3 is TGTGCCAGCAGTTCCCGGACTAGCGGGAGCGGCTACGAGCAGTACTTC. Translation gives CASSSRTSGSGYEQYF.

The chain employs TRBV30 and TRBJ2-7, with D unresolved. The V end was cut by 5 bases, the J end by 4 bases, with 9 bases between. The CDR3 is 11 amino acids. Germline V gene sequence: CDR1 GTSNPN, CDR2 SVGIG (reference sequence). CDR3 sequence reads: CAWELGYEQYF. The CDR3 region has the DNA TGTGCCTGGGAGCTTGGTTACGAGCAGTACTTC.

The gene calls are TRBV4-3 and TRBJ2-1; D unresolved. V lost 0 bases, J lost 4 bases, and 4 bases lay in between. The germline V gene has CDR1 LGHNA and CDR2 YSLEER. The CDR3 is 13 residues long. Here the CDR3 reads CASSQDGYNEQFF. The DNA of the CDR3 is TGCGCCAGCAGCCAAGACGGGTACAATGAGCAGTTCTTC.

V is TRBV19 and J is TRBJ1-5, with TRBD1 matching 7 bases. J was trimmed by 6 bases and V by 3 bases; bases with no gene match: 11. Germline V gene sequence: CDR1 LNHDA, CDR2 SQIVND (reference sequence). There are 16 residues in the CDR3. The CDR3, as DNA: TGTGCCAGTAGTATGCGAGGGGGCGCGAATCCTCAGCCCCAGCATTTT. Protein product: CASSMRGGANPQPQHF.

V is TRBV5-4 and J is TRBJ1-1, with D unresolved. V was cut by 4 bases and J by 5 bases, with 15 bases left in between. Looked up from germline, CDR1 is SGHNT and CDR2 is YYREEE (reference sequence). This CDR3 is built from 14 residues. CDR3 coding DNA: TGTGCCAGCAGCCCGGACTCCACACGGACTGAAGCTTTCTTT. Its translation: CASSPDSTRTEAFF.

This clone was observed a single time. The chain has TRBV4-1 and TRBJ2-5; 8 nucleotides match TRBD1. With 1 base clipped from V and 5 bases from J, the junction kept 6 bases outside the gene matches. Germline CDR1 reads MGHRA; CDR2 reads YSYEKL. The CDR3 length is 15 residues. In nucleotides, the CDR3 is TGCGCCAGCAGCCAAGCTACAGGGGGTCGGGAGACCCAGTACTTC. The encoded protein is CASSQATGGRETQYF.

This chain uses TRBV5-6 with TRBJ1-2; possible D gene TRBD1, 6 bases. Trimming stripped 2 bases from V and 4 bases from J, with 9 bases between. Germline CDR1 SGHDT, CDR2 YYEEEE. This CDR3 region has 13 residues. For the CDR3, the DNA is TGTGCCAGCAGCTTAGGGACACTCTATGGCTACACCTTC. It translates to CASSLGTLYGYTF.